Listed here are 17 T cell receptor beta chains from one sample, sequenced in a study of blood T cell repertoires in COVID-19. This table comes from immunoSEQ multiplex PCR, and its TCRdb copy is limited to in-frame clones, with some not included. Among hundreds of thousands of clones, 75% to 90% were seen once, and the ten largest hold more than 0.8%. The sample taken for sequencing was PBMCs or T cells enriched from blood (not recorded which). The source of these receptors is a man aged 18 to 35 who had recovered from COVID-19.

The rearrangement links TRBV6-5 to TRBJ2-5; D might be TRBD2 (6 bases). CDR1 and CDR2 (germline): MNHEY, SVGAGI. The CDR3 consists of 15 residues. Trimming shortened V by 2 bases and J by 4 bases, and 14 bases separated the two germline ends. The CDR3 nucleotides read TGTGCCAGCAGTTACAACTCGGCCGGGGGAGAGACCCAGTACTTC. This codes for CASSYNSAGGETQYF.

The chain couples TRBV18 to TRBJ1-5; unclear D gene. V was pared by 5 bases and J by 5 bases, with 10 bases between. The CDR3 is 13 residues long. The germline CDR1 and CDR2 sequences are KGHSH and LQKENI. The CDR3: CASSSNQDQPQHF. The DNA for the CDR3 is TGTGCCAGCTCATCCAACCAGGATCAGCCCCAGCATTTT. Looking up the rest from reference TRBV18 and TRBJ1-5 gives the full variable domain: NAGVMQNPRHLVRRRGQEARLRCSPMKGHSHVYWYRQLPEEGLKFMVYLQKENIIDESGMPKERFSAEFPKEGPSILRIQQVVRGDSAAYFCASSSNQDQPQHFGDGTRLSIL.

This chain links TRBV5-1 with TRBJ1-1; 7 bases map to TRBD1. This CDR3 contains 13 residues. Germline V gene lookup returns CDR1 SGHRS and CDR2 YFSETQ. Trimming removed 4 bases from V and 4 bases from J; junction bases left unmatched: 4. The CDR3 nucleotides are TGCGCCAGCAGCCACAGGGGTGGCACTGAAGCTTTCTTT. This encodes CASSHRGGTEAFF.

The chain links TRBV6-5 to TRBJ1-6; D not certain. Trimming pared 10 bases from V and 10 bases from J, leaving 8 bases between. CDR3 length equals 10 residues. Germline CDR1 and CDR2: MNHEY and SVGAGI. CDR3 loop: CANPQSPLHF. CDR3 nucleotides: TGTGCCAACCCCCAGTCACCCCTCCACTTT.

The J gene is TRBJ1-3, the V gene TRBV29-1; the D gene is possibly TRBD1 (6 bases). From germline, CDR1 is SQVTM and CDR2 ANQGSEA. CDR3 size: 14 residues. The V and J ends lost 5 bases and 0 bases respectively, with 11 bases between them. The CDR3 region has the DNA TGCAGCGTTCGTAGGACAGCCTCTGGAAACACCATATATTTT. It specifies CSVRRTASGNTIYF.

The rearrangement links TRBV7-3 to TRBJ1-1; no reliable D call. Trimming shortened V by 1 base and J by 1 base, and 4 bases separated the two germline ends. The CDR3 length is 13 residues. Germline V gives CDR1 SGHTA, CDR2 FQGTGA. The CDR3 loop is CASSLKRNTEAFF. The DNA for the CDR3 is TGTGCCAGCAGCTTAAAGAGGAACACTGAAGCTTTCTTT.

The V and J genes are TRBV19 and TRBJ1-5, with 7 positions matching TRBD1. After removal of 5 bases from V and 5 bases from J, the junction contained 9 bases not matched to a gene. The CDR3 runs to 15 residues. CDR1 is LNHDA and CDR2 is SQIVND in the germline V gene (reference sequence). This chain's CDR3 is CASSYDRVRYQPQHF. Here the CDR3 DNA reads TGTGCCAGTAGTTACGACAGGGTGAGGTATCAGCCCCAGCATTTT.

This chain uses TRBV5-4 with TRBJ2-3; 9 bases line up with TRBD2. CDR1 SGHNT and CDR2 YYREEE come from the germline V gene (reference sequence). This CDR3 is built from 17 residues. V was clipped by 1 base and J by 2 bases; unmatched bases: 8. The CDR3, as DNA: TGTGCCAGCAGCTTGTGGGGAAAGCGGGGGGCCACAGATACGCAGTATTTT. This codes for CASSLWGKRGATDTQYF.

This chain links TRBV19 with TRBJ2-1, with 8 bases matching TRBD2. This CDR3 is 13 amino acids long. V was clipped by 7 bases and J by 8 bases; unmatched bases: 7. Germline loops: CDR1 LNHDA, CDR2 SQIVND (reference sequence). The CDR3 reads CASKKREIDEQFF. For the CDR3, the DNA is TGTGCCAGTAAAAAGCGGGAGATTGATGAGCAGTTCTTC. Full variable domain (missing parts from reference TRBV19 and TRBJ2-1): DGGITQSPKYLFRKEGQNVTLSCEQNLNHDAMYWYRQDPGQGLRLIYYSQIVNDFQKGDIAEGYSVSREKKESFPLTVTSAQKNPTAFYLCASKKREIDEQFFGPGTRLTVL.

This clone was picked up one time. The genes are TRBV25-1 and TRBJ2-1; TRBD2 aligns across 10 bases. The CDR3 spans 17 residues. The germline V gene encodes CDR1 MGHDK and CDR2 SYGVNS. Trimming at V came to 3 bases and at J to 1 base, leaving 6 bases not matched to a gene. The CDR3: CASSDRFSGRSYNEQFF. The CDR3 DNA sequence: TGTGCCAGCAGTGACAGATTTAGCGGGAGGTCCTACAATGAGCAGTTCTTC.

The V and J genes are TRBV6-1 and TRBJ1-2; 9 bases match TRBD1. CDR3 size: 14 residues. Germline V gives CDR1 MNHNS, CDR2 SASEGT. V lost 2 bases and J lost 4; bases outside the gene matches: 2. Here the CDR3 DNA reads TGTGCCAGCAGTGAAACGACAGGGGGCTATGGCTACACCTTC. Translated: CASSETTGGYGYTF.

V usage is TRBV7-2 and J usage is TRBJ1-5, with 7 nucleotides matching TRBD1. With V trimmed by 5 bases and J by 0 bases, 4 bases remained unmatched. Germline lookup yields CDR1 SGHTA and CDR2 FQGNSA. The CDR3 loop spans 15 amino acids. This CDR3 is CASSLGQASNQPQHF. The CDR3 nucleotides are TGTGCCAGCAGCCTCGGACAGGCTAGCAATCAGCCCCAGCATTTT. Variable domain in full (rest from reference TRBV7-2 and TRBJ1-5): GAGVSQSPSNKVTEKGKDVELRCDPISGHTALYWYRQSLGQGLEFLIYFQGNSAPDKSGLPSDRFSAERTGGSVSTLTIQRTQQEDSAVYLCASSLGQASNQPQHFGDGTRLSIL.

The rearrangement uses TRBV3-1 (or the pseudogene TRBV3-2) and TRBJ2-5; D is perhaps TRBD2 (6 bases). The CDR3 loop spans 14 amino acids. Germline V gives CDR1 LGHDT, CDR2 YNNKEL (reference sequence). The V and J ends lost 1 base and 2 bases respectively, with 8 bases between them. The CDR3 loop is CASSQGGMQETQYF. The CDR3 DNA follows: TGTGCCAGCAGCCAAGGCGGGATGCAAGAGACCCAGTACTTC.

This chain links TRBV18 with TRBJ2-7; possible D gene TRBD1, 7 bases. Germline lookup yields CDR1 KGHSH and CDR2 LQKENI. CDR3 length: 14 residues. Trimming took 5 bases from V and 6 from J, leaving 17 bases between them. In DNA form, the CDR3 reads TGTGCCAGCTCAACGCGGGACAGCGGTGGCGAGCAGTACTTC. Encoded protein: CASSTRDSGGEQYF.

This clone appeared a single time. V gene TRBV4-2 combines with J gene TRBJ2-2; 7 nucleotides agree with TRBD1. V lost 1 base, J lost 4 bases, and 3 bases stayed unmatched. The CDR3 runs to 15 residues. The germline V gene has CDR1 LGHNA and CDR2 YNFKEQ. This CDR3 is CASSQGRQGTGELFF. The CDR3 region has the DNA TGTGCCAGCAGCCAAGGTCGACAGGGCACCGGGGAGCTGTTTTTT.

The gene calls are TRBV18 and TRBJ1-5; D remains unclear. Germline V CDR1 and CDR2: KGHSH, LQKENI. This CDR3 region has 14 residues. With 1 base removed from V and 0 bases from J, the gap between germline ends came to 4 bases. CDR3 loop: CASSPQYSNQPQHF. DNA for the CDR3: TGTGCCAGCTCACCACAATATAGCAATCAGCCCCAGCATTTT. Combining the CDR3 with reference TRBV18 and TRBJ1-5 gives the whole variable domain NAGVMQNPRHLVRRRGQEARLRCSPMKGHSHVYWYRQLPEEGLKFMVYLQKENIIDESGMPKERFSAEFPKEGPSILRIQQVVRGDSAAYFCASSPQYSNQPQHFGDGTRLSIL.

The chain couples TRBV7-2 to TRBJ1-1; 7 nucleotides align to TRBD1. Trimming removed 5 bases from V and 0 bases from J; junction bases left unmatched: 6. CDR1 is SGHTA, CDR2 FQGNSA, per germline. The CDR3 runs 15 residues. The CDR3 nucleotides read TGTGCCAGCAGCCCCCAGACAGGGTTGAACACTGAAGCTTTCTTT. The encoded protein is CASSPQTGLNTEAFF.